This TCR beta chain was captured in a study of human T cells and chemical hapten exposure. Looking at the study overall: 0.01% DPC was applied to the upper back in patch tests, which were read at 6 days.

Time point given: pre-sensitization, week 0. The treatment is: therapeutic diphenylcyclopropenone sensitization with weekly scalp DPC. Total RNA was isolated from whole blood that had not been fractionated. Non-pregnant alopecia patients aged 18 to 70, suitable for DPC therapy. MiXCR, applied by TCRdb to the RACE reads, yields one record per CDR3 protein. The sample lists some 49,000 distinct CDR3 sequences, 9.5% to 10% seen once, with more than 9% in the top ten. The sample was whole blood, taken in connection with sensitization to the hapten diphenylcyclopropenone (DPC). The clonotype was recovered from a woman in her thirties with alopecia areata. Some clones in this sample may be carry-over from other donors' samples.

CDR3 in amino acids: CASSEDRFGQGGGDTQYF. The CDR3 region has the DNA TGTGCCAGCAGTGAAGATCGGTTCGGACAGGGGGGTGGAGATACGCAGTATTTT. The gene calls are TRBV6-1 and TRBJ2-3; 10 bases line up with TRBD1. Germline V CDR1 and CDR2: MNHNS, SASEGT. The CDR3 is 18 residues long. With 1 base clipped from V and 5 bases from J, the junction kept 12 bases outside the gene matches.